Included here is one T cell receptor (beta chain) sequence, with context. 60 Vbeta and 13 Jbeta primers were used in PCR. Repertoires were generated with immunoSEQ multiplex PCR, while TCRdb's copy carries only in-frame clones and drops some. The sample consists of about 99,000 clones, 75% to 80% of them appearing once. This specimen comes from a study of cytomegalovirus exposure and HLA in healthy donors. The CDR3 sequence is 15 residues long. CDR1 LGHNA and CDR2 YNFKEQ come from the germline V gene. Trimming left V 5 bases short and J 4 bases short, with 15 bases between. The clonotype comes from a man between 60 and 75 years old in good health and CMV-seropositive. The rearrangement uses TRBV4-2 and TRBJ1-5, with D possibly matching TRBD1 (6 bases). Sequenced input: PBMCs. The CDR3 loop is CASSSPGQGNQPQHF. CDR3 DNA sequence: TGTGCCAGCAGCTCGCCCGGGCAGGGGAATCAGCCCCAGCATTTT.